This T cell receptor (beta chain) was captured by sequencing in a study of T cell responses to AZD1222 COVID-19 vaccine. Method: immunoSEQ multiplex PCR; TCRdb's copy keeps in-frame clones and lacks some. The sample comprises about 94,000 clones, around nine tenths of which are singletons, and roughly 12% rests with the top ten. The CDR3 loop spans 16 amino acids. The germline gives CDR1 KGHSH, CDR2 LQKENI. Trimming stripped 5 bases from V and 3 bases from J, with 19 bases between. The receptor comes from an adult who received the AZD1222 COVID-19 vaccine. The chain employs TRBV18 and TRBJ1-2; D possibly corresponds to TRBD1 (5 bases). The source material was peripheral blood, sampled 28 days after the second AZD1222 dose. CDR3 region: CASSFQSSGSDYGYTF. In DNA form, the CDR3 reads TGTGCCAGCTCATTCCAATCGTCAGGGTCGGACTATGGCTACACCTTC.